A single sample gave rise to the 28 T cell receptor beta chains below, sequenced in a study of T cell changes during pregnancy in multiple sclerosis. Sequenced by immunoSEQ multiplex PCR; TCRdb stores in-frame clones only, minus some. The profile shows about 36,000 clones, around 92% of them singletons. The material sequenced was CD4+ T cells from peripheral blood mononuclear cells, taken after pregnancy. These receptors came from a female donor with multiple sclerosis, enrolled in a pregnancy study.

The chain links TRBV19 to TRBJ2-7; the D gene is possibly TRBD2 (6 bases). Germline CDR1 and CDR2: LNHDA and SQIVND (reference sequence). The CDR3 contains 12 residues. V was pared by 9 bases and J by 0 bases, with 9 bases between. CDR3 nucleotides: TGTGCCAGAGGGGACTTCTCCTACGAGCAGTACTTC. The encoded protein is CARGDFSYEQYF.

This clone was counted a single time. V is TRBV30 and J is TRBJ2-3; 7 bases fit TRBD2. After removal of 0 bases from V and 6 bases from J, the junction contained 6 bases not matched to a gene. The CDR3 is 14 amino acids. CDR1 and CDR2 from the germline V gene are GTSNPN and SVGIG (reference sequence). Here the CDR3 reads CAWSVGGSVDTQYF. DNA for the CDR3: TGTGCCTGGAGTGTGGGCGGGAGCGTGGATACGCAGTATTTT.

V is TRBV9 and J is TRBJ2-3; 8 nucleotides line up with TRBD2. Germline values: CDR1 SGDLS, CDR2 YYNGEE. Trimming took 0 bases from V and 9 from J; bases not matched to a gene: 9. This CDR3 has 15 residues. In nucleotides, the CDR3 is TGTGCCAGCAGCGTAGGCGGCGGGGGGCGATCCACGCAGTATTTT. Protein: CASSVGGGGRSTQYF. The whole variable domain, filled in from reference TRBV9 and TRBJ2-3, reads DSGVTQTPKHLITATGQRVTLRCSPRSGDLSVYWYQQSLDQGLQFLIQYYNGEERAKGNILERFSAQQFPDLHSELNLSSLELGDSALYFCASSVGGGGRSTQYFGPGTRLTVL.

This CDR3 reads CATSRQNEQFF. The CDR3, as DNA: TGTGCCACCAGCAGACAGAATGAGCAGTTCTTC. The chain carries TRBV15 and TRBJ2-1; no clear D gene. This CDR3 comprises 11 residues. Trimming shortened V by 2 bases and J by 7 bases, and 3 bases separated the two germline ends. The germline CDR1 and CDR2 sequences are LNHNV and YYDKDF (reference sequence).

The genes are TRBV9 and TRBJ2-7, with 9 bases aligning to TRBD1. V dropped 2 bases and J dropped 7; count of bases not matched to a gene: 7. The germline V gene has CDR1 SGDLS and CDR2 YYNGEE. The CDR3 is 14 residues long. The CDR3 DNA follows: TGTGCCAGCAGCGTCTTACAGGGGGCGGGTGAGCAGTACTTC. This translates into CASSVLQGAGEQYF.

The chain links TRBV5-4 to TRBJ1-2; no firm D call. This CDR3 has 17 amino acids. Trimming left V 3 bases short and J 4 bases short, with 22 bases between. Germline V CDR1 and CDR2: SGHNT, YYREEE (reference sequence). The DNA for the CDR3 is TGTGCCAGCAGCTCGCCGAGTCTTAGGTCGGGAAGCTATGGCTACACCTTC. Protein: CASSSPSLRSGSYGYTF. Using reference TRBV5-4 and TRBJ1-2 for the parts outside the CDR3, the full variable domain is ETGVTQSPTHLIKTRGQQVTLRCSSQSGHNTVSWYQQALGQGPQFIFQYYREEENGRGNFPPRFSGLQFPNYSSELNVNALELDDSALYLCASSSPSLRSGSYGYTFGSGTRLTVV.

Here the CDR3 reads CASSWWTGGTKNIQYF. In DNA form, the CDR3 reads TGCGCCAGCAGCTGGTGGACAGGGGGGACCAAAAACATTCAGTACTTC. The chain joins TRBV5-1 to TRBJ2-4; TRBD1 aligns across 10 bases. J was trimmed by 2 bases and V by 3 bases; bases with no gene match: 5. The germline V gene encodes CDR1 SGHRS and CDR2 YFSETQ. This CDR3 contains 16 residues.

This sequence joins TRBV6-5 and TRBJ2-7; 7 bases match TRBD1. Looked up from germline, CDR1 is MNHEY and CDR2 is SVGAGI. Trimming cost V 0 bases and J 1 base; bases outside gene matches: 6. This CDR3 contains 16 residues. Here the CDR3 reads CASSYSSTRGSYEQYF. CDR3 nucleotides: TGTGCCAGCAGTTACTCGAGTACCAGGGGGTCCTACGAGCAGTACTTC.

The chain is built from TRBV5-1 and TRBJ2-3, with D tentatively TRBD1 (5 bases). Germline V gives CDR1 SGHRS, CDR2 YFSETQ. Trimming removed 0 bases at V and 4 bases at J, with 12 bases between. CDR3 length equals 15 residues. CDR3 coding DNA: TGCGCCAGCAGCTTGGTTGGCAGGGTGGCAGATACGCAGTATTTT. Translated, it gives CASSLVGRVADTQYF.

This chain uses TRBV6-1 with TRBJ2-6, with a tentative D call TRBD2 (5 bases). V was trimmed by 2 bases and J by 1 base, leaving 9 bases between them. The CDR3 extends over 16 amino acids. Germline CDR1 is MNHNS and CDR2 is SASEGT. The CDR3 nucleotides are TGTGCCAGCAGTGAAAAGAGGGCGTCTGGGGCCAACGTCCTGACTTTC. Residues: CASSEKRASGANVLTF.

This clone was seen a single time. The chain recombines TRBV7-9 with TRBJ1-1; 8 bases match TRBD1. This CDR3 region has 14 residues. Trimming at V came to 4 bases and at J to 5 bases, leaving 6 bases not matched to a gene. Looked up from germline, CDR1 is SEHNR and CDR2 is FQNEAQ (reference sequence). The CDR3 loop reads CASSSRTGLTEAFF. The CDR3 region has the DNA TGTGCCAGCAGCTCCCGGACAGGGCTAACTGAAGCTTTCTTT.

V gene TRBV4-1 combines with J gene TRBJ1-3; 7 bases are shared with TRBD1. Germline V CDR1 and CDR2: MGHRA, YSYEKL. The V and J ends lost 4 bases and 0 bases, in that order; junction bases with no gene match: 9. The length of the CDR3 is 17 residues. The CDR3 protein is CASSPGTVKSSGNTIYF. The CDR3 DNA follows: TGCGCCAGCAGCCCCGGGACAGTAAAGAGCTCTGGAAACACCATATATTTT.

This chain uses TRBV25-1 with TRBJ2-3, with D hard to call. The CDR3 totals 13 residues. Germline loops: CDR1 MGHDK, CDR2 SYGVNS. Trimming stripped 8 bases from V and 2 bases from J, with 11 bases between. CDR3 DNA: TGTGCCAGCGCCTCGGAGAACACAGATACGCAGTATTTT. Its translation is CASASENTDTQYF.

J is TRBJ2-7 and V is TRBV14, with D possibly being TRBD2 (5 bases). Trimming took off 1 base at V and 9 bases at J, with 7 bases between the two ends. Germline V CDR1 and CDR2: SGHDN, FVKESK. There are 11 residues in the CDR3. The CDR3 loop reads CASSQGRGQYF. CDR3 DNA sequence: TGTGCCAGCAGCCAAGGACGGGGGCAGTACTTC.

V is TRBV7-2 and J is TRBJ2-7; 11 positions agree with TRBD2. The CDR3 runs to 14 residues. J gave up 2 bases and V 8 bases, and 5 bases lay outside the gene matches. Germline-derived CDR1 and CDR2 are SGHTA and FQGNSA. The CDR3 DNA is TGTGCCAGCCAAACTAGCGGGAGACCCTACGAGCAGTACTTC. This encodes CASQTSGRPYEQYF.

This chain joins TRBV18 and TRBJ2-7; D remains ambiguous. The V gene lost 2 bases and the J gene lost 4 bases, with 6 bases spanning the gap. Germline V lookup: CDR1 KGHSH, CDR2 LQKENI. This CDR3 contains 12 residues. CDR3 in DNA: TGTGCCAGCTCACCAAGACTGTACGAGCAGTACTTC. This encodes CASSPRLYEQYF.

The rearrangement links TRBV19 to TRBJ2-2; D possibly corresponds to TRBD2 (6 bases). There are 15 residues in the CDR3. Germline-derived CDR1 and CDR2 are LNHDA and SQIVND (reference sequence). V shed 5 bases and J shed 5 bases, with 15 bases lying between them. CDR3 coding DNA: TGTGCCAGTAGTCTCATACCCGCGGGAACCGGGGAGCTGTTTTTT. It yields the protein CASSLIPAGTGELFF.

The chain is built from TRBV2 and TRBJ1-1; D call uncertain. Trimming removed 2 bases from V and 5 bases from J, with 12 bases in between. CDR1 is SNHLY and CDR2 is FYNNEI in the germline V gene. The CDR3 extends over 14 amino acids. CDR3: CASSEKPAGTEAFF. CDR3 DNA: TGTGCCAGCAGTGAAAAACCGGCGGGTACTGAAGCTTTCTTT.

This clone has just one count. The chain recombines TRBV7-8 with TRBJ1-1; D unresolved. The CDR3 is made up of 13 amino acids. Germline V gene lookup returns CDR1 SGHVS and CDR2 FQNEAQ. V was shortened by 7 bases and J by 4 bases, with 13 bases between the two germline ends. The CDR3 is CASTRTRGTEAFF. The CDR3 nucleotides read TGTGCCAGCACAAGGACCCGGGGCACTGAAGCTTTCTTT.

The chain has TRBV28 and TRBJ2-2; TRBD2 matches at 7 bases. With V trimmed by 6 bases and J by 3 bases, 10 bases remained unmatched. Germline values: CDR1 MDHEN, CDR2 SYDVKM. The CDR3 totals 16 residues. As DNA, the CDR3 is TGTGCCAGCAGACCCGACGGGGCGGGAGACACCGGGGAGCTGTTTTTT. Translating gives CASRPDGAGDTGELFF.

The V call is TRBV30, the J call TRBJ2-1; TRBD1 might be the D (6 bases). The germline V gene encodes CDR1 GTSNPN and CDR2 SVGIG (reference sequence). Trimming cost V 4 bases and J 9 bases, with 22 bases left between them. The CDR3 consists of 15 residues. This CDR3 reads CAWTPGHASLSEQFF. CDR3 sequence (DNA): TGTGCCTGGACTCCGGGACACGCCAGTCTCAGTGAGCAGTTCTTC. Complete variable domain (other parts from reference TRBV30 and TRBJ2-1): SQTIHQWPATLVQPVGSPLSLECTVEGTSNPNLYWYRQAAGRGLQLLFYSVGIGQISSEVPQNLSASRPQDRQFILSSKKLLLSDSGFYLCAWTPGHASLSEQFFGPGTRLTVL.

V and J are TRBV7-9 and TRBJ2-3, with 7 bases lining up with TRBD2. Germline CDR1 is SEHNR and CDR2 is FQNEAQ (reference sequence). The CDR3 is made up of 15 amino acids. The V gene end was trimmed by 4 bases and the J gene end by 2 bases; junction bases not matched to a gene: 6. The CDR3 protein is CASSSPAGITDTQYF. In DNA form, the CDR3 reads TGTGCCAGCAGCTCTCCAGCGGGAATCACAGATACGCAGTATTTT.

The chain combines TRBV5-1 with TRBJ2-1; D may be TRBD1 (5 bases). Trimming took 0 bases from V and 1 from J, leaving 8 bases between them. This CDR3 is built from 15 residues. CDR1 and CDR2 from the germline V gene are SGHRS and YFSETQ. CDR3 DNA: TGCGCCAGCAGCTTGGACAGGATTTCCTACAATGAGCAGTTCTTC. This gives the protein CASSLDRISYNEQFF.

The chain carries TRBV13 and TRBJ2-5, with 11 bases lining up with TRBD2. Trimming took 0 bases from V and 5 from J; bases not matched to a gene: 8. The CDR3 is made up of 17 amino acids. Germline V lookup: CDR1 PRHDT, CDR2 FYEKMQ (reference sequence). CDR3 in DNA: TGTGCCAGCAGCTTAGGCCTTAGCGGGAGGGGTGCGGAGACCCAGTACTTC. Translation gives CASSLGLSGRGAETQYF.

The rearrangement links TRBV4-2 to TRBJ2-3; TRBD2 matches at 9 bases. The CDR3 runs 16 residues. The germline gives CDR1 LGHNA, CDR2 YNFKEQ. V shed 4 bases, J shed 0 bases, and the junction held 5 bases outside the gene matches. The CDR3 bases are TGTGCCAGCAGCCGCAGGACTAGCGCTAGCACAGATACGCAGTATTTT. Its protein is CASSRRTSASTDTQYF.

The count of this clone is one. J is TRBJ2-7 and V is TRBV19; D possibly corresponds to TRBD2 (7 bases). The germline V and J ends were trimmed by 6 bases and 0 bases, with 18 bases remaining between them. The CDR3 covers 16 residues. The germline gives CDR1 LNHDA, CDR2 SQIVND (reference sequence). The DNA for the CDR3 is TGTGCCAGTAGCCCCCGGGGTGGGGGGGCCTCCTACGAGCAGTACTTC. Encoded protein: CASSPRGGGASYEQYF.

The rearrangement uses TRBV9 and TRBJ1-1; 8 nucleotides line up with TRBD1. The CDR3 length is 13 residues. V lost 5 bases and J lost 4; bases outside the gene matches: 4. Germline CDR1 is SGDLS and CDR2 is YYNGEE. The CDR3 sequence is CASSLTGGTEAFF. The DNA for the CDR3 is TGTGCCAGCAGTCTTACAGGGGGCACTGAAGCTTTCTTT. The complete variable domain, with remaining parts taken from reference TRBV9 and TRBJ1-1, reads DSGVTQTPKHLITATGQRVTLRCSPRSGDLSVYWYQQSLDQGLQFLIQYYNGEERAKGNILERFSAQQFPDLHSELNLSSLELGDSALYFCASSLTGGTEAFFGQGTRLTVV.

The gene calls are TRBV7-2 and TRBJ1-2; 10 bases agree with TRBD1. Germline trimming cut 6 bases from V and 7 bases from J; bases unmatched to any gene: 8. Germline V CDR1 and CDR2: SGHTA, FQGNSA. The CDR3 spans 14 residues. CDR3 bases: TGTGCCAGCAGTACCCGACAGGGGGCGGGTGGCTACACCTTC. It yields the protein CASSTRQGAGGYTF.